This T cell receptor (beta chain) comes out of a study of human T cells and chemical hapten exposure. MiXCR, applied by TCRdb to the RACE reads, yields one record per CDR3 protein. Among 190,000 or so distinct CDR3 sequences, 25% to 30% were seen once, and the ten largest hold roughly 3%. This CDR3 region has 12 residues. The V gene's germline CDR1 is MDHEN and CDR2 SYDVKM. V dropped 5 bases and J dropped 11 bases, with 13 bases sitting between them. The time point denotes: pre-sensitization, week 0. The treatment here: therapeutic diphenylcyclopropenone sensitization with weekly scalp DPC. The clonotype originates from a woman in her 30s with alopecia areata. Some clones in this sample may be carry-over from other donors' samples. The chain uses TRBV28 and TRBJ2-1, with D perhaps TRBD2 (5 bases). The specimen comprised whole blood, sampled in connection with sensitization to the hapten diphenylcyclopropenone (DPC). The CDR3 DNA is TGTGCCAGCAGTATCTTCCGGGAAAAGCAGTTCTTC. This codes for CASSIFREKQFF.